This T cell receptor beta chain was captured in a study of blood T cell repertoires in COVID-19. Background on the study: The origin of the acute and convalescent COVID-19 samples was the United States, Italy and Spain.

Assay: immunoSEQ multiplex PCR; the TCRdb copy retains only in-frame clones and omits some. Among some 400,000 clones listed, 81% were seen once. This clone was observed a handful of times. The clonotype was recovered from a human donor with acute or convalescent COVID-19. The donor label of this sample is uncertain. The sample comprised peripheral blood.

The DNA for the CDR3 is TGTGCCTGGAGTGTACTAGGAAGGGTCCCCTACGAGCAGTACTTC. Translating gives CAWSVLGRVPYEQYF. The V gene is TRBV30, the J gene TRBJ2-7; the D gene is possibly TRBD2 (5 bases). The V gene lost 0 bases and the J gene lost 2 bases, with 14 bases spanning the gap. The CDR3 contains 15 residues. CDR1 and CDR2 from the germline V gene are GTSNPN and SVGIG (reference sequence).